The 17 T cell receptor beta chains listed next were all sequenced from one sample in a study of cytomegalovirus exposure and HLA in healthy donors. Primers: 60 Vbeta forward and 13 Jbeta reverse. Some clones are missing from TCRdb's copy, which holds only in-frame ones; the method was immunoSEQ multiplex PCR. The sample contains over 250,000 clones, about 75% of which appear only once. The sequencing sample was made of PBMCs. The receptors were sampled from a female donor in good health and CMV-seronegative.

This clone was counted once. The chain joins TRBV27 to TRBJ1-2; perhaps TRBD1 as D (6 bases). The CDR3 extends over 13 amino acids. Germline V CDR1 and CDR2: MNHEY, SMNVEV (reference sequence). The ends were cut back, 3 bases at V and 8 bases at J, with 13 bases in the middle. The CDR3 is CASSFAGGGGYTF. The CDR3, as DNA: TGTGCCAGCAGTTTCGCGGGGGGCGGGGGCTACACCTTC.

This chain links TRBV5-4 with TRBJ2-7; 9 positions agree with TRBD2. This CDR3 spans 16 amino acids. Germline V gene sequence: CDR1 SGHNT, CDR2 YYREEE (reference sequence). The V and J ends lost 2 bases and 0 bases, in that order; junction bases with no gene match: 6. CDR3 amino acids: CASSLLSGGNSYEQYF. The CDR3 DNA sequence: TGTGCCAGCAGCTTACTTAGCGGGGGAAACTCCTACGAGCAGTACTTC.

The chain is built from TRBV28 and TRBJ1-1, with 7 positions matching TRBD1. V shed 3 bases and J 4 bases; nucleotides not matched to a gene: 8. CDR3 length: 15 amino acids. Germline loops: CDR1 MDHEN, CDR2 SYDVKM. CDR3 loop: CASSFYTGVGTEAFF. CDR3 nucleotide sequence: TGTGCCAGCAGTTTCTACACAGGGGTTGGCACTGAAGCTTTCTTT.

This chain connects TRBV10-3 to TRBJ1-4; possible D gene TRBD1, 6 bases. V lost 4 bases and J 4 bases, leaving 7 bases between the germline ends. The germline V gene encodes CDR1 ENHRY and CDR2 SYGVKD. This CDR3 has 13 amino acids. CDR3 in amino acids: CAISGGLNEKLFF. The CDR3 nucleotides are TGTGCCATCAGTGGGGGGCTTAATGAAAAACTGTTTTTT.

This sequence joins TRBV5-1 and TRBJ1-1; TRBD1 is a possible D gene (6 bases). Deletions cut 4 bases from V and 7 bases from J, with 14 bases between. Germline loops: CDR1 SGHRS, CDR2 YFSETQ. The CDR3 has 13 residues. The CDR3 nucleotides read TGCGCCAGCAGCGGGGGCGGACCACGTGAAGCTTTCTTT. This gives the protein CASSGGGPREAFF.

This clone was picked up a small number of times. The CDR3 sequence: CASSLGGTTGEQFF. CDR3 DNA: TGTGCCAGCAGCTTAGGGGGGACTACGGGTGAGCAGTTCTTC. The J gene is TRBJ2-1, the V gene TRBV7-6, with 7 bases that match TRBD2. The CDR3 contains 14 residues. Per germline, CDR1 SGHVS and CDR2 FNYEAQ. Losses at the gene ends were 1 base for V and 9 bases for J; bases not matched to a gene: 6.

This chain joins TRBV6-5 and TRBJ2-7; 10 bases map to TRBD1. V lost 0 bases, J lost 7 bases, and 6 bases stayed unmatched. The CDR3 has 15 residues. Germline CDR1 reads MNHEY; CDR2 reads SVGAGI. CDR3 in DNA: TGTGCCAGCAGTTACTCCGGGACAGGGGCAAAGGAGCAGTACTTC. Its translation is CASSYSGTGAKEQYF.

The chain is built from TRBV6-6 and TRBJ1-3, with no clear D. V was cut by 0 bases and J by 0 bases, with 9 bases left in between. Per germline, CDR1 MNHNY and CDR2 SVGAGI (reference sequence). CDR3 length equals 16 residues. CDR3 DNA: TGTGCCAGCAGTTACTCTGCCTTCAGCTCTGGAAACACCATATATTTT. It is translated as CASSYSAFSSGNTIYF.

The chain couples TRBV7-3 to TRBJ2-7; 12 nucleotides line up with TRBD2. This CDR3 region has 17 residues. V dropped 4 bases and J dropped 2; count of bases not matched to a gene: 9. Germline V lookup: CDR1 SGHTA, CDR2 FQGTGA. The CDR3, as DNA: TGTGCCAGCAGCTCGAGGGGGACTAGCGGGTCTCCCTACGAGCAGTACTTC. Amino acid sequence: CASSSRGTSGSPYEQYF.

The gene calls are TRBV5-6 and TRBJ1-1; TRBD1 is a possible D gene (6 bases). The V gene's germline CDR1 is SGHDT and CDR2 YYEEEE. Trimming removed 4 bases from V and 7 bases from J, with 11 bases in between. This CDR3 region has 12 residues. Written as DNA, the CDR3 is TGTGCCAGCAGCCCGGGGGGGCTTGAAGCTTTCTTT. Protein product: CASSPGGLEAFF.

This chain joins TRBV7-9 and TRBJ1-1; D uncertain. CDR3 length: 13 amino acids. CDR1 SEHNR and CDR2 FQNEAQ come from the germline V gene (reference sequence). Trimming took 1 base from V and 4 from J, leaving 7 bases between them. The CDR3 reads CASSLVQSTEAFF. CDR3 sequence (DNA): TGTGCCAGCAGCTTAGTACAGAGCACTGAAGCTTTCTTT.

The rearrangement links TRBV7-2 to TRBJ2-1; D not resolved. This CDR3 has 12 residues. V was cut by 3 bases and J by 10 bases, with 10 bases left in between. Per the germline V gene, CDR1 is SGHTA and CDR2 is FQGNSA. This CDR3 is CASSFRLWEQFF. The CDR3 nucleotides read TGTGCCAGCAGCTTCAGGCTTTGGGAGCAGTTCTTC.

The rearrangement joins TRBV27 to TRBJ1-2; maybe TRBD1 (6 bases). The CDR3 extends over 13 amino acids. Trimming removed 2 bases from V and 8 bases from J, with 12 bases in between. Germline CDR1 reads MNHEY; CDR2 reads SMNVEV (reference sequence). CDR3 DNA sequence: TGTGCCAGCAGTTTACGACAGGACCTAGGCTACACCTTC. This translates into CASSLRQDLGYTF.

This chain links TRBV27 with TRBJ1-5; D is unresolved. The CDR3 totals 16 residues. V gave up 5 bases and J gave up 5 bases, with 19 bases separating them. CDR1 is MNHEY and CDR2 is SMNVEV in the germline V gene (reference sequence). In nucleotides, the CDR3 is TGTGCCAGCAGTCCCTCATTTCTATCTCCGGATCAGCCCCAGCATTTT. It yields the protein CASSPSFLSPDQPQHF.

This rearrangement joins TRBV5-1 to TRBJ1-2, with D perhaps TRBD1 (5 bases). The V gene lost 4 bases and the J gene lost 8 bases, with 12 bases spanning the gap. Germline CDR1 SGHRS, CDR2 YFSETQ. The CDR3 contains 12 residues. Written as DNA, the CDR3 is TGCGCCAGCAGCATCGGAGGGACGGGCTACACCTTC. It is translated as CASSIGGTGYTF.

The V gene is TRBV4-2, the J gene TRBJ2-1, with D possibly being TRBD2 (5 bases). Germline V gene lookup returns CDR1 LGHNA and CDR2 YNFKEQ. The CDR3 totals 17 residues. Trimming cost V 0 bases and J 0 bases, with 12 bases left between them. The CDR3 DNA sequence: TGTGCCAGCAGCCAAGATACAACGGGATTCTCCTACAATGAGCAGTTCTTC. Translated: CASSQDTTGFSYNEQFF.

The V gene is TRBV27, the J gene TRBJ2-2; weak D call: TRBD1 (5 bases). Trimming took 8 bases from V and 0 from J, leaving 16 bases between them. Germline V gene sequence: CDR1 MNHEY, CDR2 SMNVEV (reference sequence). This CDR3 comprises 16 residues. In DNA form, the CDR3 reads TGTGCCAGCCTCAGGGTTTTCTCCGCGAACACCGGGGAGCTGTTTTTT. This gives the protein CASLRVFSANTGELFF.